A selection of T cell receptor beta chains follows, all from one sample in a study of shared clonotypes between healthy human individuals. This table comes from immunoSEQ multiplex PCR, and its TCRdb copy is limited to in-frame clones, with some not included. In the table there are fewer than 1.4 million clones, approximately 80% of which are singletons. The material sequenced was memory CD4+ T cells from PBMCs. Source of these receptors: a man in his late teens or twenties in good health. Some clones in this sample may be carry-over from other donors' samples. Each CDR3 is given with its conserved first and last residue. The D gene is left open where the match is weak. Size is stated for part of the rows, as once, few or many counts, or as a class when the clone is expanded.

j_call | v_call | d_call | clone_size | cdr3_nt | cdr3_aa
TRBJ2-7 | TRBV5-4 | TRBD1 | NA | TGTGCCAGCAGCTTGCCCGGGACAGACTACGAGCAGTACTTC | CASSLPGTDYEQYF
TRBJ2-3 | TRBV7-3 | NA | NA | TGTGCCAGCAGCTCATGGGGCCAACGGTGGGATACGCAGTATTTT | CASSSWGQRWDTQYF
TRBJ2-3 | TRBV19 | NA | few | TGTGCCAGTAGTAGGGCCCTAGCGTCAAGCACAGATACGCAGTATTTT | CASSRALASSTDTQYF
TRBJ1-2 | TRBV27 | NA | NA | TGTGCCAGCAGTTACAGGGTGAACTATGGCTACACCTTC | CASSYRVNYGYTF
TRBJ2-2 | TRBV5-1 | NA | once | TGCGCCAGCAGTTCTACAGGGTTGTCCACCGGGGAGCTGTTTTTT | CASSSTGLSTGELFF
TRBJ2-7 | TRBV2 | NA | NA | TGTGCCAGCAGTGAAGACTTTTCCTACGAGCAGTACTTC | CASSEDFSYEQYF
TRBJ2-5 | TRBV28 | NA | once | TGTGCCAGCAGTCACCATCAATTCACGGAGACCCAGTACTTC | CASSHHQFTETQYF
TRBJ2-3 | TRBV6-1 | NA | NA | TGTGCCACCTCCCTTGACGAATATACTGATACGCAGTATTTT | CATSLDEYTDTQYF
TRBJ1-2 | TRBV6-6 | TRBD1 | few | TGTGCCAGCAGTTACGTAGCAGGGGGCTCCTATGGCTACACCTTC | CASSYVAGGSYGYTF
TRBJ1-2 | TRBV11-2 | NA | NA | TGTGCCAGCAGCTTAAGGAACTATGGCTACACCTTC | CASSLRNYGYTF
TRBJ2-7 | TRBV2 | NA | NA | TGTGCCAGCAGTGACCTTGGGTCGCCGTACTTC | CASSDLGSPYF
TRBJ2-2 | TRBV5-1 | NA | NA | TGCGCCAGCAGCTTGAGGCTTATCGGGGAGCTGTTTTTT | CASSLRLIGELFF
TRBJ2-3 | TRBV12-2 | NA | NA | NA | CASRYDCPTGGTQYF
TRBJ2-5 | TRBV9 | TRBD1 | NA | TGTGCCAGCAGCGGACAGGGGTTTGAGACCCAGTACTTC | CASSGQGFETQYF
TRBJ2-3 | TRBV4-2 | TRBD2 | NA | TGTGCCAGCAGGGGGACTGGCGGGAGGGTACGCACAGATACGCAGTATTTT | CASRGTGGRVRTDTQYF
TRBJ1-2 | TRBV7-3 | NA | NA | TGTGCCAGCAGCTTATTCGATGGGGCTGGCTACACCTTC | CASSLFDGAGYTF
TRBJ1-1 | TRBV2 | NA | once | TGTGCCAGCAGTGAAGAGGGTGGGGGCACTGAAGCTTTCTTT | CASSEEGGGTEAFF